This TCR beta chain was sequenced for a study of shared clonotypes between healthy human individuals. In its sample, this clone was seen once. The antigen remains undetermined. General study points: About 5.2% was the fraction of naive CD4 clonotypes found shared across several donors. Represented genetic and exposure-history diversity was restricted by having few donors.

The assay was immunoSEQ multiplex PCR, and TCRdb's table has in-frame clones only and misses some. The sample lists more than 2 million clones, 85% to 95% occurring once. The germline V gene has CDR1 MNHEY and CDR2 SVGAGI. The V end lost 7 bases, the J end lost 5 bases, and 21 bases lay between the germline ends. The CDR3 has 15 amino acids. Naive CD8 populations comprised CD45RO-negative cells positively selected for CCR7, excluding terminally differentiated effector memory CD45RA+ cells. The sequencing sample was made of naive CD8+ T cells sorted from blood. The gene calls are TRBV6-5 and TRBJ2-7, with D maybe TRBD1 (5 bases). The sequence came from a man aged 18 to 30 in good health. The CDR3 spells CASTPIQGFLDEQYF. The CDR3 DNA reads TGTGCCAGCACGCCGATCCAGGGTTTCTTGGACGAGCAGTACTTC.